This entry is about one T cell receptor (beta chain). The V segment lost 7 bases and the J segment 5 bases; nucleotides outside the gene matches: 7. This CDR3 contains 13 residues. TCRdb independently ran MiXCR on the RT-PCR reads; one entry per CDR3 protein. Among 500,000 to 650,000 distinct CDR3 sequences listed, 6.5% to 8% were seen once. These data belong to a study of response to subunit inactivated influenza vaccine. The sequence derives from a man aged 45 to 75 who received an inactivated influenza vaccine. Sequenced here: PBMCs from blood, sampled less than 30 months after vaccination. The chain links TRBV12-3 or TRBV12-4 to TRBJ1-1; 7 nucleotides agree with TRBD1. The CDR3 protein is CASTRDSKTEAFF. CDR3 bases: TGTGCCAGCACTCGGGACAGTAAGACTGAAGCTTTCTTT.